This entry describes one TCR beta chain. A read error may produce the germline difference seen at one junction end. This entry is derived from a study of molecular identifiers for immune sequencing clone quantification. MiXCR, run by TCRdb on the PCR reads, gives a single entry per CDR3 protein. The sample contains roughly 86,000 distinct CDR3 sequences, under 20% of which appear only once. CDR3 length: 13 residues. The TCR comes from a human donor in good health. Some libraries in this study had Jurkat cell RNA spiked in. V and J are TRBV5-3 and TRBJ2-7, with D tentatively TRBD1 (5 bases). TRBV5-3 is treated as an ORF (open reading frame) with a function not yet certain. Sequencing was done on a sample of naive CD8+ T cells from blood, with Jurkat cell RNA spiked in. Regarding subset: FACS-sorted CD8+CD4-CCR7+CD45RA+ naive T cells. The CDR3 region has the DNA TGTGCCAGCAGCTCGGGCAGGGCCTACGAGCAGTACTTC. Protein: CASSSGRAYEQYF.